The 15 T cell receptor beta chains given below trace back to one sample, sequenced in a study of control samples from healthy donors and cancer patients. Assay used: immunoSEQ multiplex PCR; TCRdb lists only in-frame clones, some missing. Of tens of thousands of clones listed, around nine tenths are singletons. Sequenced sample: blood. Source of these receptors: a man aged 45-65 years in good health.

CDR3 sequence: CASSEGGQLTYEQYF. The DNA for the CDR3 is TGTGCCAGCAGTGAAGGGGGACAGCTGACCTACGAGCAGTACTTC. V and J are TRBV6-1 and TRBJ2-7; TRBD1 matches at 7 bases. Germline trimming cut 1 base from V and 2 bases from J; bases unmatched to any gene: 5. The germline V gene encodes CDR1 MNHNS and CDR2 SASEGT. The CDR3 is made up of 15 amino acids.

This clone was counted only a few times. The chain carries TRBV3-1 (or the pseudogene TRBV3-2) and TRBJ1-6; no clear D gene. CDR3 length equals 15 residues. Trimming took off 4 bases at V and 0 bases at J, with 7 bases between the two ends. Germline V gene lookup returns CDR1 LGHDT and CDR2 YNNKEL (reference sequence). Written as DNA, the CDR3 is TGTGCCAGCAGCCTGGAGAGCTCCTATAATTCACCCCTCCACTTT. Residues: CASSLESSYNSPLHF.

This clone has a single count. The V call is TRBV5-1, the J call TRBJ1-4, with 10 bases identical to TRBD1. The trim removed 3 bases at V and 7 bases at J, leaving 6 bases unmatched. The CDR3 extends over 15 amino acids. Germline V gene lookup returns CDR1 SGHRS and CDR2 YFSETQ. CDR3 DNA: TGCGCCAGCAGCTGGTCGACAGGGGGCAGTGAAAAACTGTTTTTT. Amino acid sequence: CASSWSTGGSEKLFF.

This chain connects TRBV7-2 to TRBJ2-5; tentative D call: TRBD1 (5 bases). This CDR3 is 15 amino acids long. The V end was cut by 6 bases, the J end by 2 bases, with 16 bases between. Germline V gene data show CDR1 as SGHTA and CDR2 as FQGNSA. As DNA, the CDR3 is TGTGCCAGCAGAACCACCCCAGACAGACAAGAGACCCAGTACTTC. It translates to CASRTTPDRQETQYF.

The V gene is TRBV5-1, the J gene TRBJ1-4; D not certain. CDR1 and CDR2 from the germline V gene are SGHRS and YFSETQ. The CDR3 extends over 16 amino acids. The V end lost 4 bases, the J end lost 3 bases, and 16 bases lay between the germline ends. CDR3 protein: CASSTYIGLANEKLFF. CDR3 in DNA: TGCGCCAGCAGCACCTACATTGGGCTGGCTAATGAAAAACTGTTTTTT.

In its sample, this clone was seen once. This CDR3 reads CASSALPRGAGANVLTF. The DNA for the CDR3 is TGTGCCAGCAGTGCTTTGCCTCGGGGTGCTGGGGCCAACGTCCTGACTTTC. This chain links TRBV2 with TRBJ2-6, with D perhaps matching TRBD2 (5 bases). Germline values: CDR1 SNHLY, CDR2 FYNNEI. Trimming cost V 4 bases and J 2 bases, with 15 bases left between them. This CDR3 region has 17 residues.

The rearrangement joins TRBV6-6 to TRBJ1-2, with TRBD1 matching over 12 bases. V lost 5 bases, J lost 3 bases, and 16 bases stayed unmatched. CDR1 is MNHNY, CDR2 SVGAGI, per germline (reference sequence). The CDR3 consists of 19 residues. The CDR3 region is CASSQPFRDRGQRDYGYTF. CDR3 nucleotide sequence: TGTGCCAGCAGTCAACCGTTCCGGGACAGGGGGCAGAGAGACTATGGCTACACCTTC.

The V call is TRBV7-9, the J call TRBJ2-1, with TRBD2 matching over 7 bases. V dropped 3 bases and J dropped 8; count of bases not matched to a gene: 4. Germline V lookup: CDR1 SEHNR, CDR2 FQNEAQ (reference sequence). The CDR3 length is 13 residues. This CDR3 is CASSFGGNDEQFF. DNA for the CDR3: TGTGCCAGCAGCTTCGGGGGGAACGATGAGCAGTTCTTC.

This clone showed up just once. The chain carries TRBV5-1 and TRBJ2-7; possibly TRBD1 for D (6 bases). V lost 0 bases, J lost 0 bases, and 13 bases lay in between. CDR1 and CDR2 (germline): SGHRS, YFSETQ. This CDR3 region has 16 residues. Here the CDR3 reads CASSLDGRGVSYEQYF. DNA of the CDR3: TGCGCCAGCAGCTTGGATGGCAGGGGAGTCTCCTACGAGCAGTACTTC. Using reference TRBV5-1 and TRBJ2-7 for the parts outside the CDR3, the full variable domain is KAGVTQTPRYLIKTRGQQVTLSCSPISGHRSVSWYQQTPGQGLQFLFEYFSETQRNKGNFPGRFSGRQFSNSRSEMNVSTLELGDSALYLCASSLDGRGVSYEQYFGPGTRLTVT.

This clone came up once. The gene calls are TRBV4-3 and TRBJ2-7; D remains unclear. The germline gives CDR1 LGHNA, CDR2 YSLEER. V lost 1 base to trimming and J lost 0 bases, with 10 bases between them. The CDR3 spans 15 residues. CDR3 sequence: CASSQGFGNSYEQYF. DNA for the CDR3: TGCGCCAGCAGCCAAGGTTTCGGAAACTCCTACGAGCAGTACTTC.

This clone appeared a single time. The chain is built from TRBV27 and TRBJ1-1, with D maybe TRBD1 (6 bases). CDR3 length: 14 amino acids. Trimming removed 7 bases from V and 1 base from J, with 13 bases in between. Germline CDR1 reads MNHEY; CDR2 reads SMNVEV (reference sequence). CDR3 protein: CASILGGGNTEAFF. The CDR3 DNA reads TGTGCCAGCATCTTAGGGGGGGGGAACACTGAAGCTTTCTTT.

This clone has more than one count but fewer than ten. The chain carries TRBV6-5 and TRBJ1-3; possibly TRBD1 for D (6 bases). Per germline, CDR1 MNHEY and CDR2 SVGAGI. Trimming took off 6 bases at V and 3 bases at J, with 15 bases between the two ends. This CDR3 has 15 residues. The CDR3 DNA is TGTGCCAGCAGCATAAGGGGGGTAGATGGAAACACCATATATTTT. It encodes CASSIRGVDGNTIYF.

V is TRBV2 and J is TRBJ1-6; D unresolved. V was pared by 7 bases and J by 6 bases, with 7 bases between. This CDR3 is built from 12 residues. Germline loops: CDR1 SNHLY, CDR2 FYNNEI. The CDR3 DNA sequence: TGTGCCAGCATGCCTTTTAATTCACCCCTCCACTTT. It translates to CASMPFNSPLHF.

This clone occurred once. The chain links TRBV5-4 to TRBJ1-1; D is undetermined. The CDR3 extends over 13 amino acids. Germline values: CDR1 SGHNT, CDR2 YYREEE (reference sequence). Trimming removed 7 bases at V and 1 base at J, with 11 bases between. The CDR3 loop is CASRLARNTEAFF. The CDR3, as DNA: TGTGCCAGCCGTCTAGCCCGGAACACTGAAGCTTTCTTT.

The genes are TRBV11-2 and TRBJ1-3, with a tentative D call TRBD1 (5 bases). Germline V gives CDR1 SGHAT, CDR2 FQNNGV. The ends were cut back, 4 bases at V and 4 bases at J, with 17 bases in the middle. The CDR3 is 16 amino acids. CDR3 protein: CASSSPLEGVGNTIYF. The CDR3, as DNA: TGTGCCAGCAGCTCCCCGCTTGAAGGGGTCGGAAACACCATATATTTT. The full variable domain, its missing parts supplied by reference TRBV11-2 and TRBJ1-3, is EAGVAQSPRYKIIEKRQSVAFWCNPISGHATLYWYQQILGQGPKLLIQFQNNGVVDDSQLPKDRFSAERLKGVDSTLKIQPAKLEDSAVYLCASSSPLEGVGNTIYFGEGSWLTVV.